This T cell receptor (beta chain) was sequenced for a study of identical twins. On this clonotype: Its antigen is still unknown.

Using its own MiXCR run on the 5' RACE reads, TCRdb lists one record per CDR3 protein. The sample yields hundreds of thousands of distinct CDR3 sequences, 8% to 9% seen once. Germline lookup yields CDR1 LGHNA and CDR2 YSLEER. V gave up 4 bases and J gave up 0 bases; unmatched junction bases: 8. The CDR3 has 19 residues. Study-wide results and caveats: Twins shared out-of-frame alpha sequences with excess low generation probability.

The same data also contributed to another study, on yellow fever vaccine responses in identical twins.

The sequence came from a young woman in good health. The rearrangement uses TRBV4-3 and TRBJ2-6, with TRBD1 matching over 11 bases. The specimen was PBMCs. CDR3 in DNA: TGCGCCAGCAGCCCCTCCTGGACAGGGGGCCCCTCTGGGGCCAACGTCCTGACTTTC. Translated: CASSPSWTGGPSGANVLTF.